A selection of T cell receptor beta chains follows, all from one sample in a study of T cells after yellow fever vaccination. TCRdb ran MiXCR on the 5' RACE reads and lists one entry per CDR3 protein. Of 550,000 or so distinct CDR3 sequences in the sample, 15% to 20% were seen once. Source: PBMCs, taken 15 days after the yellow fever booster vaccination. These receptors were obtained from a man aged 30 to 45 who received the YFV17D yellow fever vaccine. Both conserved end residues are part of each CDR3. A D gene is named only where the DNA matches it firmly. Size is omitted from some rows. Given values are once, few, many or a class for expanded clones.

d_gene	abundance	v_gene	j_gene	CDR3nt	CDR3aa
NA	NA	TRBV6-1	TRBJ2-3	TGTGCCAGCAGTGCGGGGCGCACAGATACGCAGTATTTT	CASSAGRTDTQYF
NA	NA	TRBV4-2	TRBJ2-1	TGTGCCAGCAGCCAAGTCCCCAATGAGCAGTTCTTC	CASSQVPNEQFF
NA	NA	TRBV29-1	TRBJ2-4	TGCAGCGTTTATTTTTTAGCCAAAAACATTCAGTACTTC	CSVYFLAKNIQYF
NA	NA	TRBV29-1	TRBJ2-3	TGCAGCGCTTTTTTAGATACGCAGTATTTT	CSAFLDTQYF
NA	few	TRBV7-9	TRBJ2-1	TGTGCCAGCAGACAGGGCGTGGGGCAGTTCTTC	CASRQGVGQFF
TRBD1	few	TRBV2	TRBJ2-5	TGTGCCAGCAGAGTGGACAGGGGCCTCACTCAAGAGACCCAGTACTTC	CASRVDRGLTQETQYF
NA	few	TRBV6-2/TRBV6-3	TRBJ1-2	TGTGCCAGCAGCTTCGACGACAGGCCTAACTATGGCTACACCTTC	CASSFDDRPNYGYTF
NA	NA	TRBV27	TRBJ2-1	TGTGCCAGCAGTCCAGACAGAGATCCCTCCTACAATGAGCAGTTCTTC	CASSPDRDPSYNEQFF
NA	few	TRBV19	TRBJ2-1	TGTGCCAGTAGTTCCTCAGGGGATGAGCAGTTCTTC	CASSSSGDEQFF
NA	few	TRBV20-1	TRBJ2-1	TGCAGTGCTATGGTCGTGCACGGCAGGCTGGGCTTC	CSAMVVHGRLGF
TRBD2	once	TRBV25-1	TRBJ2-1	TGTGCCAGCTCCAAACAGCCGGGACTAGCGGGATTAGCCCCGAACTACAATGAGCAGTTCTTC	CASSKQPGLAGLAPNYNEQFF
NA	NA	TRBV20-1	TRBJ2-1	TGCTGTGCTATCGGTATGGATGTCCCCCATACCTACAATGAGCAGTTCTTC	CCAIGMDVPHTYNEQFF
NA	NA	TRBV15	TRBJ1-5	TGTGCCACCAGCACACCGGGTAGCAATCAGCCCCAGCATTTT	CATSTPGSNQPQHF
TRBD2	few	TRBV20-1	TRBJ2-7	TGCAGTGCTAGACAACTAGCGGTCTACGAGCAGTACTTC	CSARQLAVYEQYF
NA	NA	TRBV21-1	TRBJ2-7	TGTGCCAGCAGCAAAGGGGGAGGGACTAGGGGATACGAGCAGTACTTC	CASSKGGGTRGYEQYF
NA	once	TRBV29-1	TRBJ2-7	TGCAGCGTTGCTGGGGGACTTCAAAAGACGGTCGAGCAGTACTTC	CSVAGGLQKTVEQYF
NA	NA	TRBV12-3/TRBV12-4	TRBJ2-5	TGTGCCAGCAGTCCAACGGGACCAGGTTCAGAGACCCAGTACTTC	CASSPTGPGSETQYF
NA	NA	TRBV6-1	TRBJ2-2	TGTGCCAGCATGAACAGGGTTGACACCGGGGAGCTGTTTTTT	CASMNRVDTGELFF
NA	few	TRBV7-2	TRBJ2-7	TGTGCCAGCAGCTTAGCTATGGCGGAACTCTACGAGCAGTACTTC	CASSLAMAELYEQYF
NA	NA	TRBV4-1	TRBJ1-1	TGCGCCAGCAGCCCCCCCCCGGGGGTGAAAGCTTTCTTT	CASSPPPGVKAFF
NA	few	TRBV4-3	TRBJ2-7	TGCGCCAGCAGCCAGGAGGCTGCGGCCGCCTACGAGAAGTACTTC	CASSQEAAAAYEKYF
NA	many	TRBV5-4	TRBJ2-6	TGTGCCAGCAGGACCTCTGGGGCCAACGTCCTGACTTTC	CASRTSGANVLTF
NA	NA	TRBV6-6	TRBJ2-1	TGTGCCACCGAACTAGCCGGTGGTAGTGAGCAGTTCTTC	CATELAGGSEQFF
NA	NA	TRBV6-2/TRBV6-3	TRBJ2-4	TGTGCCAGCAGCTCCGGGACTTTAGTGAACATTCAGTACTTC	CASSSGTLVNIQYF
NA	NA	TRBV29-1	TRBJ2-1	TGCAGCGTTGGTATCCGGACAGAGTACAATGAGCAGTTCTTC	CSVGIRTEYNEQFF
NA	few	TRBV6-5	TRBJ2-7	TGTGCCAGCAGCAACAGAGCCTACGAGCAGTACTTC	CASSNRAYEQYF
TRBD1	few	TRBV15	TRBJ2-3	TGTGCCACCAGCAGGGGGGACAGGAACACAGATACGCAGTATTTT	CATSRGDRNTDTQYF
NA	NA	TRBV6-2/TRBV6-3	TRBJ2-1	TGTGCCAGCGAAGAGGGGGGTAGGAATGAGCAGTTCTTC	CASEEGGRNEQFF
NA	NA	TRBV7-1	TRBJ2-2	TGTGCCAGCAGCTCCCCCCGCCCTATCCGGCCGCTGCCTAGCGAAAACACCGGGGAGCTGTTTTTT	CASSSPRPIRPLPSENTGELFF
NA	NA	TRBV29-1	TRBJ2-7	TGCAGCGTTTTGGCCAGCCTAGAGCAGTACTTC	CSVLASLEQYF
TRBD1	NA	TRBV20-1	TRBJ2-5	TGCAGTGCTAAACAGGGGGGAGTAGAGACCCAGTACTTC	CSAKQGGVETQYF
TRBD2	NA	TRBV7-4	TRBJ2-3	TGTGCCAGCAGCTTAGCGGGAGGGTTGCGGGTTTCCACAGATACGCAGTATTTT	CASSLAGGLRVSTDTQYF
NA	once	TRBV5-4	TRBJ1-4	TGTGCCAGCAGCTCCTCCAGTTCTGTGGCGGAAAAACTGTTTTTT	CASSSSSSVAEKLFF
NA	NA	TRBV12-3/TRBV12-4	TRBJ1-1	TGTGCCAGCAGTTTTCTGGAGAACACTGAAGCTTTCTTT	CASSFLENTEAFF
TRBD2	few	TRBV20-1	TRBJ2-3	TGCAGTGCAGATCCCGGGACTAGCATTGGGACGCAGTATTTT	CSADPGTSIGTQYF
TRBD1	NA	TRBV6-1	TRBJ2-7	TGTGCCAGCAGCCCCGGGACAGGGAATACCTACGAGCAGTACTTC	CASSPGTGNTYEQYF
NA	NA	TRBV2	TRBJ2-5	TGTGCCAGCCAGGAACCAACGGGGGAGACCCAGTACTTC	CASQEPTGETQYF
NA	NA	TRBV3-1	TRBJ2-2	TGTGCCAGCAGGGTGGCCACCGGGGAGCTGTTTTTT	CASRVATGELFF
NA	few	TRBV6-5	TRBJ1-2	TGTGCCAGCAGTTCTCGGCGGGGAGGGGCCCCCACGAATGGCTACACCTTC	CASSSRRGGAPTNGYTF
TRBD1	NA	TRBV20-1	TRBJ2-7	TGCAGTGCCAGAACCGGGACAGGCTACGAGCAGTACTTC	CSARTGTGYEQYF
NA	NA	TRBV7-7	TRBJ2-2	TGTGCTAGCAGCTTAGCGCAGTGGACCGGGGAGCTGTTTTTT	CASSLAQWTGELFF
NA	NA	TRBV20-1	TRBJ2-7	TGCAGTGCTAGCAGTCGCGGCAGGCTCACCTACGAGCAGTACTTC	CSASSRGRLTYEQYF
NA	NA	TRBV20-1	TRBJ1-2	TGCAGTGCTATTAACTCGATGCGGGGTCGCCTCTATGGCTACACCTTC	CSAINSMRGRLYGYTF
NA	NA	TRBV21-1	TRBJ2-2	TGTGCCAGCAGCAAAGTGTGGGATACCGGCACCGGGGAGCTGTTTTTT	CASSKVWDTGTGELFF
NA	many	TRBV7-2	TRBJ2-1	TGTGCCAGCAGCTTTTCAAGTCCCTCCGGTGAGCAGTTCTTC	CASSFSSPSGEQFF
NA	NA	TRBV5-1	TRBJ1-2	TGCGCCAGCAGCTCCGGACAGCTGGGCGTGAGTGGCTACACCTTC	CASSSGQLGVSGYTF
NA	NA	TRBV20-1	TRBJ1-2	TGCAGTGCTAGAGCCGGATCCGTTGGCTACACCTTC	CSARAGSVGYTF
NA	few	TRBV6-1	TRBJ1-5	TGTGCCAGCAAACAGGGTGGCAATCAGCCCCAGCATTTT	CASKQGGNQPQHF
NA	NA	TRBV7-2	TRBJ2-3	TGTGCCAGCAGCCTCCCCGTGGCCACAAGTCTGGATACGCAGTATTTT	CASSLPVATSLDTQYF
TRBD2	many	TRBV30	TRBJ2-7	TGTGCCTGGAGTCCCCGACTAGCGGGATTTACCTACGAGCAGTACTTC	CAWSPRLAGFTYEQYF